This T cell receptor beta chain emerged from a study of shared clonotypes between healthy human individuals. Study conclusions and caveats: The donor pool, a small one, limited the genetic and exposure-history diversity represented.

TCRdb's table, derived via immunoSEQ multiplex PCR, lists solely in-frame clones and lacks some. Altogether more than 80,000 clones are present, approximately 61% being singletons, with the ten largest covering about 48%. Of note for this clone: Its antigen is undetermined.

Germline lookup yields CDR1 SEHNR and CDR2 FQNEAQ (reference sequence). The V and J ends lost 3 bases and 3 bases respectively, with 11 bases between them. The CDR3 is 14 amino acids. This TCR was sampled from a man aged 30 to 39 in good health. Sample: memory CD8+ T cells sorted from blood. Subset reported: CD45RO+ cells pooled with CCR7-negative TemRA cells. The J gene is TRBJ1-2, the V gene TRBV7-9; D gene unclear. The CDR3 loop is CASSFQGGDYGYTF. CDR3 nucleotide sequence: TGTGCCAGCAGCTTTCAAGGCGGGGACTATGGCTACACCTTC.